The 3 T cell receptor beta chains given below trace back to one sample, sequenced in a study of human T cells and chemical hapten exposure. Time point of the sample: patch test 2, 6 weeks after DPC sensitization. Described treatment: therapeutic diphenylcyclopropenone sensitization with weekly scalp DPC. TCRdb re-analysed the RACE reads in MiXCR, keeping a single row per CDR3 protein. The top ten clones hold 1.1% to 1.5% of a sample with fewer than 150,000 distinct CDR3 sequences, 10% to 15% of them seen once. Sequencing used whole blood, obtained in connection with sensitization to the hapten diphenylcyclopropenone (DPC). The source of these receptors is a woman aged 45 to 65 with alopecia areata. Some clones in this sample may be carry-over from other donors' samples.

The chain joins TRBV12-3 or TRBV12-4 to TRBJ1-3; D uncertain. The CDR3 has 14 amino acids. The V gene lost 7 bases and the J gene lost 0 bases, with 10 bases spanning the gap. The CDR3: CASTEGNSGNTIYF. The DNA for the CDR3 is TGTGCCAGCACAGAAGGCAACTCTGGAAACACCATATATTTT.

Only a few counts were recorded for this clonotype. The gene calls are TRBV7-8 and TRBJ2-7, with D possibly matching TRBD1 (6 bases). Germline V gene lookup returns CDR1 SGHVS and CDR2 FQNEAQ. V lost 5 bases to trimming and J lost 3 bases, with 11 bases between them. This CDR3 spans 13 amino acids. CDR3 sequence (DNA): TGTGCCAGCAGCCCCGGACAGATCTACGAGCAGTACTTC. Translating gives CASSPGQIYEQYF.

This clonotype turned up a few times. J is TRBJ2-5 and V is TRBV11-2; D assignment may be TRBD1 or TRBD2 (5 bases each). The germline V gene encodes CDR1 SGHAT and CDR2 FQNNGV. CDR3 length: 15 residues. V was shortened by 1 base and J by 1 base, with 10 bases between the two germline ends. The CDR3 nucleotides read TGTGCCAGCAGCTTAGCCCGGGGCGGCCAAGAGACCCAGTACTTC. Its translation: CASSLARGGQETQYF. The full variable domain, with the rest looked up from reference TRBV11-2 and TRBJ2-5, is EAGVAQSPRYKIIEKRQSVAFWCNPISGHATLYWYQQILGQGPKLLIQFQNNGVVDDSQLPKDRFSAERLKGVDSTLKIQPAKLEDSAVYLCASSLARGGQETQYFGPGTRLLVL.